This T cell receptor (beta chain) originates from a study of CD8+ T cells in alopecia areata. Study-level information: Scoring treated patients' severity relied on the percentage of scalp area affected.

RNA extraction was followed by reverse transcription into cDNA, which acted as the sequencing template. This table comes from immunoSEQ multiplex PCR, and its TCRdb copy is limited to in-frame clones, with some not included. The repertoire holds some 120,000 clones, with around 63% as singletons. The V gene's germline CDR1 is SGDLS and CDR2 YYNGEE. The CDR3 is 14 residues long. Trimming at V came to 3 bases and at J to 4 bases, leaving 4 bases not matched to a gene. Documented treatment: oral pan-JAK inhibitor, 5-10 mg twice daily. The V call is TRBV9, the J call TRBJ1-2; TRBD1 aligns across 9 bases. This specimen was CD4+ T cells sorted from blood, taken at week 4, from a patient treated with tofacitinib. This clonotype was obtained from a human donor with alopecia areata. CDR3 amino acids: CASSAGTGSYGYTF. The CDR3 nucleotides are TGTGCCAGCAGCGCCGGGACAGGGAGCTATGGCTACACCTTC.